The source of this T cell receptor (beta chain) is a study of shared clonotypes between healthy human individuals. The data were produced by immunoSEQ multiplex PCR, yet TCRdb's version contains in-frame clones alone and is incomplete. Of some 2,500,000 clones listed, under 95% are singletons. CDR3 size: 15 residues. V gave up 7 bases and J gave up 6 bases, with 22 bases separating them. In germline, CDR1 is MNHNS, CDR2 SASEGT. The sequencing sample was made of naive CD4+ T cells from PBMCs. Subset of the sample: CD45RA+ positively selected. The chain combines TRBV6-1 with TRBJ2-7; TRBD2 might be the D (5 bases). This receptor was obtained from a man aged 18-30 years in good health. Some clones in this sample may be carry-over from other donors' samples. This chain's CDR3 is CASKVKVAADSEQYF. The CDR3 coding sequence is TGTGCCAGCAAGGTGAAAGTAGCAGCGGATTCCGAGCAGTACTTC.